This T cell receptor (beta chain) derives from a study of T cell clonality in common variable immunodeficiency. The table came from immunoSEQ multiplex PCR; TCRdb's copy has only in-frame clones and leaves some out. Listed for the sample are some 60,000 clones, none seen a single time. This clone has ten or more counts. Its specificity is unknown. The read gets to within 3 residues of the CDR3 end, and the germline J gene fills in the rest. Study-level findings and limits: What drives increased CVID clonality needs T cell subpopulation sequencing. Shared TCRbeta clones were fewer between CVID subjects than controls.

The CDR3 has 14 amino acids. Germline V CDR1 and CDR2: ENHRY, SYGVKD. Losses at the gene ends were 6 bases for V and 0 bases for J; bases not matched to a gene: 5. The rearrangement uses TRBV10-3 and TRBJ2-7; 7 bases align to TRBD1. The sequenced material came from peripheral blood mononuclear cells. The receptor comes from a person between 18 and 70 years old in good health. The sequenced CDR3 bases are TGTGCCATCAGGGCTTGGGACAGCTCCTACGAG. Translation gives CAIRAWDSSYE. The full CDR3 is CAIRAWDSSYEQYF.